Below, 5 T cell receptor beta chains from the same sample are listed, as sequenced in a study of CD8+ T cells in alopecia areata. Indicated treatment: oral pan-JAK inhibitor, 5-10 mg twice daily. The authors extracted RNA and reverse transcribed it into cDNA as the sequencing template. The repertoire was sequenced with immunoSEQ multiplex PCR; TCRdb's copy has only in-frame clones and lacks some. This repertoire shows 75,000 to 80,000 clones, roughly 66% found once; its top ten account for 23%. Here the sequenced sample was CD8+ T cells sorted from blood, taken at week 24, from a patient treated with tofacitinib. The receptors stem from a human donor with alopecia areata.

The chain carries TRBV7-9 and TRBJ1-1, with TRBD1 as a possible D gene (5 bases). Germline CDR1 is SEHNR and CDR2 is FQNEAQ (reference sequence). Trimming stripped 1 base from V and 6 bases from J, with 9 bases between. The length of the CDR3 is 13 residues. CDR3 DNA sequence: TGTGCCAGCAGCTTAGTCCGGGACCCTGAAGCTTTCTTT. Protein sequence: CASSLVRDPEAFF.

V usage is TRBV27 and J usage is TRBJ2-1; the match to TRBD2 covers 8 bases. This CDR3 has 15 residues. V shed 3 bases and J 4 bases; nucleotides not matched to a gene: 5. Germline loops: CDR1 MNHEY, CDR2 SMNVEV (reference sequence). CDR3 loop: CASSLGTSVYNEQFF. The DNA for the CDR3 is TGTGCCAGCAGTTTGGGGACTAGTGTGTACAATGAGCAGTTCTTC.

The chain employs TRBV9 and TRBJ2-2; D gene unclear. CDR1 is SGDLS, CDR2 YYNGEE, per germline. The CDR3 has 12 residues. V dropped 0 bases and J dropped 7 bases, with 4 bases sitting between them. The CDR3 spells CASSVGSGELFF. The CDR3 coding sequence is TGTGCCAGCAGCGTAGGGAGCGGGGAGCTGTTTTTT.

The V call is TRBV5-1, the J call TRBJ2-7; the match to TRBD1 covers 8 bases. The trim removed 0 bases at V and 4 bases at J, leaving 3 bases unmatched. In germline, CDR1 is SGHRS, CDR2 YFSETQ. The CDR3 loop spans 14 amino acids. The CDR3 spells CASSLEGQEYEQYF. The CDR3, as DNA: TGCGCCAGCAGCTTGGAGGGACAGGAGTACGAGCAGTACTTC.

The chain is built from TRBV15 and TRBJ1-5; TRBD1 aligns across 7 bases. Germline-derived CDR1 and CDR2 are LNHNV and YYDKDF (reference sequence). J was trimmed by 4 bases and V by 6 bases; bases with no gene match: 6. The CDR3 has 14 residues. The CDR3 region is CATSGTAANQPQHF. For the CDR3, the DNA is TGTGCCACCAGTGGGACAGCGGCAAATCAGCCCCAGCATTTT.